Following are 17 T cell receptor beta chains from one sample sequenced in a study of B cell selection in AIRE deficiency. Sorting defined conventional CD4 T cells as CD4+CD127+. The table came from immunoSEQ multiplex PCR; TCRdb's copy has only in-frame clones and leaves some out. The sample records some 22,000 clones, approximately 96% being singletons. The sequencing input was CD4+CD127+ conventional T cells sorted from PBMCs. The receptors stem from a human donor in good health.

The CDR3 reads CASSRRRGNEKLFF. The CDR3 region has the DNA TGTGCCAGCAGCCGACGACGGGGTAATGAAAAACTGTTTTTT. V usage is TRBV11-2 and J usage is TRBJ1-4, with D uncertain. Trimming pared 5 bases from V and 4 bases from J, leaving 11 bases between. The CDR3 runs to 14 residues. CDR1 is SGHAT, CDR2 FQNNGV, per germline.

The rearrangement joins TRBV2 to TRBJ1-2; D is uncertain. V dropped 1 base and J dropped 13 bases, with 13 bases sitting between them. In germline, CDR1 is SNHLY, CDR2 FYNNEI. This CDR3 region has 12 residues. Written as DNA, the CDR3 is TGTGCCAGCAGTGAAGGGCCCCAGGTTGTCACCTTC. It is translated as CASSEGPQVVTF. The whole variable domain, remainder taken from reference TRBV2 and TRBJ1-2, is EPEVTQTPSHQVTQMGQEVILRCVPISNHLYFYWYRQILGQKVEFLVSFYNNEISEKSEIFDDQFSVERPDGSNFTLKIRSTKLEDSAMYFCASSEGPQVVTFGSGTRLTVV.

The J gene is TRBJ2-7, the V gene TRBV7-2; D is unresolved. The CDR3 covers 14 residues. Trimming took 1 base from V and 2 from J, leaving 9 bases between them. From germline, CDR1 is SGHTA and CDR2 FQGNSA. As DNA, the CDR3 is TGTGCCAGCAGCTTAGTTAAAGGGCCCTACGAGCAGTACTTC. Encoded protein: CASSLVKGPYEQYF.

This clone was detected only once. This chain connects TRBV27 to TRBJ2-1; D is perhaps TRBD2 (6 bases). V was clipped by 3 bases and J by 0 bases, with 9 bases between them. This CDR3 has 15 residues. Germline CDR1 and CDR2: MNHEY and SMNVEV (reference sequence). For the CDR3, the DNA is TGTGCCAGCAGTTTCGGAGGGAACTCCTACAATGAGCAGTTCTTC. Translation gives CASSFGGNSYNEQFF.

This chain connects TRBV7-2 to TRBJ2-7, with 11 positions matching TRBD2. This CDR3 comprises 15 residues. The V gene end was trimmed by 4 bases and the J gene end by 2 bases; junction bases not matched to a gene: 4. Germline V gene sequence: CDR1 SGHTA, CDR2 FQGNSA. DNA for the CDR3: TGTGCCAGCAGCTCTCTAGCGGGGGGACCCTACGAGCAGTACTTC. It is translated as CASSSLAGGPYEQYF.

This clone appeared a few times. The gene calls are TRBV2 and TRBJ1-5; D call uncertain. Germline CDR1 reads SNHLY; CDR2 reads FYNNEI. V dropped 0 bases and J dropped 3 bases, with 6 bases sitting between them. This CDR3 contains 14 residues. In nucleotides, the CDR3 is TGTGCCAGCAGTGAAGCATTAGACAATCAGCCCCAGCATTTT. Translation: CASSEALDNQPQHF. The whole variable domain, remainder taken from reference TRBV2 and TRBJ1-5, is EPEVTQTPSHQVTQMGQEVILRCVPISNHLYFYWYRQILGQKVEFLVSFYNNEISEKSEIFDDQFSVERPDGSNFTLKIRSTKLEDSAMYFCASSEALDNQPQHFGDGTRLSIL.

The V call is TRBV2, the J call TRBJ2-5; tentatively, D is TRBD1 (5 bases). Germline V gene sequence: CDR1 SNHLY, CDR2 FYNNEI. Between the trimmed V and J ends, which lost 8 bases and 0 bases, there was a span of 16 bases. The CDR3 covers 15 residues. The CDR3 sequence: CASATSRQNQETQYF. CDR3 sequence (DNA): TGTGCCAGCGCCACATCCCGACAGAACCAAGAGACCCAGTACTTC.

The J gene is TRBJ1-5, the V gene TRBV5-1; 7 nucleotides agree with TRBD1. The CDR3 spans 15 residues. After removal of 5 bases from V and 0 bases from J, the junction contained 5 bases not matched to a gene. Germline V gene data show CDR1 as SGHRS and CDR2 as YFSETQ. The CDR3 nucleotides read TGCGCCAGCAGTGAACAGGGGAATAGCAATCAGCCCCAGCATTTT. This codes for CASSEQGNSNQPQHF. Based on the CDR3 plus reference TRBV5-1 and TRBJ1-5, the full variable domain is KAGVTQTPRYLIKTRGQQVTLSCSPISGHRSVSWYQQTPGQGLQFLFEYFSETQRNKGNFPGRFSGRQFSNSRSEMNVSTLELGDSALYLCASSEQGNSNQPQHFGDGTRLSIL.

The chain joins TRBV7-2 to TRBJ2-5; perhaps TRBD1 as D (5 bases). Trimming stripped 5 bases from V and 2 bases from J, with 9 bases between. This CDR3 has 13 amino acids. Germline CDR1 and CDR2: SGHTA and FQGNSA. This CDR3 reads CASSIRVQETQYF. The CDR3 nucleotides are TGTGCCAGCAGCATCAGGGTACAAGAGACCCAGTACTTC. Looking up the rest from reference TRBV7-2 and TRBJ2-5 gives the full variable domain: GAGVSQSPSNKVTEKGKDVELRCDPISGHTALYWYRQSLGQGLEFLIYFQGNSAPDKSGLPSDRFSAERTGGSVSTLTIQRTQQEDSAVYLCASSIRVQETQYFGPGTRLLVL.

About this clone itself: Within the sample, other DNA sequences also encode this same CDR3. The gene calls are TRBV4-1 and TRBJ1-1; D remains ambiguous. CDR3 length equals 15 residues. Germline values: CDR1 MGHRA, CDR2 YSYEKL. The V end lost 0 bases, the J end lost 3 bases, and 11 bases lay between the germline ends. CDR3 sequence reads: CASSQEGLVDTEAFF. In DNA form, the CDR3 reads TGCGCCAGCAGCCAAGAAGGACTAGTCGACACTGAAGCTTTCTTT.

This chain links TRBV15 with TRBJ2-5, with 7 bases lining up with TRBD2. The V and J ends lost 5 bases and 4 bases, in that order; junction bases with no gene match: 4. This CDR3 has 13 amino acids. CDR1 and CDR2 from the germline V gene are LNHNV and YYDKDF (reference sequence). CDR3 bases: TGTGCCACCAGCGGAATAGCGGGAGAGACCCAGTACTTC. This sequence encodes CATSGIAGETQYF. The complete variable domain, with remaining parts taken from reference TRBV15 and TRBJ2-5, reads DAMVIQNPRYQVTQFGKPVTLSCSQTLNHNVMYWYQQKSSQAPKLLFHYYDKDFNNEADTPDNFQSRRPNTSFCFLDIRSPGLGDTAMYLCATSGIAGETQYFGPGTRLLVL.

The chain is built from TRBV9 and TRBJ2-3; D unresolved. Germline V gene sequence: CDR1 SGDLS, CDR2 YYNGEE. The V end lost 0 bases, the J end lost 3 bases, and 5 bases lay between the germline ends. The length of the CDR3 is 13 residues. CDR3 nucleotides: TGTGCCAGCAGCGTAGCCCAGACAGATACGCAGTATTTT. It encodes CASSVAQTDTQYF.

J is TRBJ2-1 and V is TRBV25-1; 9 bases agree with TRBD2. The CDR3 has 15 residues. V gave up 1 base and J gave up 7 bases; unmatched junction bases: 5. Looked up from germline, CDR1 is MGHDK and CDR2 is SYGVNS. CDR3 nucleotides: TGTGCCAGCAGTGAATCCAGCGGGGGGCGGAATGAGCAGTTCTTC. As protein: CASSESSGGRNEQFF.

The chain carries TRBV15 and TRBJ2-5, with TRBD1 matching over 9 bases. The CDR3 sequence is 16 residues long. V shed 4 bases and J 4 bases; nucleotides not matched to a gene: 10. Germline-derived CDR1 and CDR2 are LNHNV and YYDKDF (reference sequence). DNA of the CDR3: TGTGCCACCAGCACGATAGGACAGGGGAAGATAGAGACCCAGTACTTC. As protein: CATSTIGQGKIETQYF.

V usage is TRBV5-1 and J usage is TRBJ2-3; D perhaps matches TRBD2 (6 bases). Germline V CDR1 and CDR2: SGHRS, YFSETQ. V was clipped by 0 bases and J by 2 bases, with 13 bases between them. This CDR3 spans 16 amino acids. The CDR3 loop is CASSLDGARDTDTQYF. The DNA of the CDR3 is TGCGCCAGCAGCTTGGACGGGGCGCGGGACACAGATACGCAGTATTTT. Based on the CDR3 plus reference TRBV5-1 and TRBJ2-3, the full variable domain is KAGVTQTPRYLIKTRGQQVTLSCSPISGHRSVSWYQQTPGQGLQFLFEYFSETQRNKGNFPGRFSGRQFSNSRSEMNVSTLELGDSALYLCASSLDGARDTDTQYFGPGTRLTVL.

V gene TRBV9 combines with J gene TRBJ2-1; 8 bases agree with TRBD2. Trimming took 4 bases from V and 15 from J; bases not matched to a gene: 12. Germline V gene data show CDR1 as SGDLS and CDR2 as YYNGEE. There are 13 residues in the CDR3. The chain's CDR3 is CASSLRSGTSPFF. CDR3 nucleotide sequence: TGTGCCAGCAGCTTGCGTTCCGGGACTAGTCCGTTCTTC.

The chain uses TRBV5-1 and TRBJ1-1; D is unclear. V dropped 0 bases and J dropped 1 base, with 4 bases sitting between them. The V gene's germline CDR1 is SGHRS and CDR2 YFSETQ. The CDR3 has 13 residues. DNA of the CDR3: TGCGCCAGCAGCTTGGACCCGAACACTGAAGCTTTCTTT. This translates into CASSLDPNTEAFF.